The 22 T cell receptor beta chains given below trace back to one sample, sequenced in a study of CD8 T cells in ankylosing spondylitis (dated by TCRdb to the late 2010s). For these TCRs, the target antigens are not known. Overall study results and their limits: A TCR beta motif made up of several highly homologous amino acid variants appeared to be characteristic of blood from ankylosing spondylitis patients.

Library generation was performed with 5' RACE. The sample was run on an Illumina HiSeq 2500. TCRdb redid the processing of the public reads, applying fastp at Q25 and MiXCR, and retained in-frame beta chains. Records with the same CDR3 protein are collapsed into one entry carrying the most frequent genes and DNA. The sample table holds 220,000 or so distinct CDR3 sequences, of which 15% to 20% were seen once. The top ten clonotypes cover about 42% of the sample. The sample comprised blood, either unsorted or a sorted T cell fraction (not recorded which). These receptors came from a male donor with ankylosing spondylitis.

This chain joins TRBV4-1 and TRBJ2-1; D gene unclear. CDR1 and CDR2 from the germline V gene are MGHRA and YSYEKL. The CDR3 runs to 13 residues. The germline V and J ends were trimmed by 0 bases and 8 bases, with 8 bases remaining between them. The chain's CDR3 is CASSQDTLYEQFF. The CDR3 region has the DNA TGCGCCAGCAGCCAAGATACTTTGTATGAGCAGTTCTTC.

The chain is built from TRBV7-3 and TRBJ1-1; no definite D call. The V end lost 2 bases, the J end lost 1 base, and 11 bases lay between the germline ends. Germline V lookup: CDR1 SGHTA, CDR2 FQGTGA. This CDR3 is 15 amino acids long. CDR3 nucleotide sequence: TGTGCCAGCAGCTTAGCGGGAGAGGCGAACACTGAAGCTTTCTTT. Its translation: CASSLAGEANTEAFF. The full variable domain, with the rest looked up from reference TRBV7-3 and TRBJ1-1, is GAGVSQTPSNKVTEKGKYVELRCDPISGHTALYWYRQSLGQGPEFLIYFQGTGAADDSGLPNDRFFAVRPEGSVSTLKIQRTERGDSAVYLCASSLAGEANTEAFFGQGTRLTVV.

The chain couples TRBV7-8 to TRBJ2-6; D is unresolved. V lost 7 bases, J lost 2 bases, and 21 bases lay in between. Germline assignment: CDR1 SGHVS and CDR2 FQNEAQ. There are 18 residues in the CDR3. The CDR3 DNA sequence: TGTGCCAGCACCTTTGACATTATCCGCTCTGCTGGGGCCAACGTCCTGACTTTC. This encodes CASTFDIIRSAGANVLTF.

The rearrangement links TRBV7-3 to TRBJ2-7; perhaps TRBD1 as D (5 bases). Germline V gives CDR1 SGHTA, CDR2 FQGTGA. V lost 2 bases, J lost 2 bases, and 10 bases lay in between. The CDR3 contains 14 residues. The CDR3 reads CASSLGAGAYEQYF. The DNA of the CDR3 is TGTGCCAGCAGCTTAGGGGCAGGCGCCTACGAGCAGTACTTC.

There are a few counts of this clonotype. This chain connects TRBV5-1 to TRBJ2-1; D possibly corresponds to TRBD1 (6 bases). Trimming took 3 bases from V and 3 from J, leaving 22 bases between them. Looked up from germline, CDR1 is SGHRS and CDR2 is YFSETQ. This CDR3 has 18 residues. The CDR3 DNA follows: TGCGCCAGCAGCTCCCCCCTAAACAGGGATCCCATCTACAATGAGCAGTTCTTC. This codes for CASSSPLNRDPIYNEQFF.

This clonotype was detected only a few times. The chain joins TRBV27 to TRBJ2-7, with 8 bases fitting TRBD2. From germline, CDR1 is MNHEY and CDR2 SMNVEV (reference sequence). There are 16 residues in the CDR3. The V segment lost 4 bases and the J segment 3 bases; nucleotides outside the gene matches: 11. CDR3 coding DNA: TGTGCCAGCAGTTCCCTTAGCGGGGCGCCCAACTACGAGCAGTACTTC. This gives the protein CASSSLSGAPNYEQYF.

There are a few counts of this clonotype. V gene TRBV3-1 combines with J gene TRBJ2-1; a weak D match, TRBD2 (5 bases). The CDR3 is 12 amino acids. CDR1 is LGHDT, CDR2 YNNKEL, per germline (reference sequence). Trimming took 4 bases from V and 10 from J, leaving 11 bases between them. CDR3 in DNA: TGTGCCAGCAGCCTCACTGAGCGGGAGCAGTTCTTC. It specifies CASSLTEREQFF.

This clonotype was observed a few times. The chain links TRBV14 to TRBJ2-5; 9 bases are shared with TRBD2. J was trimmed by 0 bases and V by 0 bases; bases with no gene match: 5. CDR3 length: 17 residues. Germline V gene data show CDR1 as SGHDN and CDR2 as FVKESK. CDR3 bases: TGTGCCAGCAGCCAAGAGGTAGCGGGAGAGTACCAAGAGACCCAGTACTTC. It yields the protein CASSQEVAGEYQETQYF. Full variable domain (outside the CDR3, taken from reference TRBV14 and TRBJ2-5): EAGVTQFPSHSVIEKGQTVTLRCDPISGHDNLYWYRRVMGKEIKFLLHFVKESKQDESGMPNNRFLAERTGGTYSTLKVQPAELEDSGVYFCASSQEVAGEYQETQYFGPGTRLLVL.

This chain joins TRBV20-1 and TRBJ2-7; D may match TRBD1 or TRBD2 (5 bases each). The CDR3 totals 14 residues. Germline assignment: CDR1 DFQATT and CDR2 SNEGSKA (reference sequence). V gave up 6 bases and J gave up 0 bases, with 15 bases separating them. CDR3 in DNA: TGCAGTGCAAAAGGGGACGCATACTCCTACGAGCAGTACTTC. The encoded protein is CSAKGDAYSYEQYF.

The chain uses TRBV5-6 and TRBJ2-5, with a weak D call TRBD1 (5 bases). CDR3 size: 15 residues. Germline V gene data show CDR1 as SGHDT and CDR2 as YYEEEE. The germline V and J ends were trimmed by 2 bases and 3 bases, with 14 bases remaining between them. The CDR3 region has the DNA TGTGCCAGCAGCTTTCGGACACAAATAAAAGAGACCCAGTACTTC. This sequence encodes CASSFRTQIKETQYF.

J is TRBJ2-1 and V is TRBV5-6; D call uncertain. The ends were cut back, 7 bases at V and 4 bases at J, with 12 bases in the middle. The CDR3 sequence is 13 residues long. CDR1 and CDR2 from the germline V gene are SGHDT and YYEEEE. CDR3: CASVVLGYNEQFF. CDR3 nucleotides: TGTGCCAGCGTGGTTTTGGGTTACAATGAGCAGTTCTTC. The full variable domain, completed using reference TRBV5-6 and TRBJ2-1, is DAGVTQSPTHLIKTRGQQVTLRCSPKSGHDTVSWYQQALGQGPQFIFQYYEEEERQRGNFPDRFSGHQFPNYSSELNVNALLLGDSALYLCASVVLGYNEQFFGPGTRLTVL.

The chain couples TRBV4-1 to TRBJ1-2; D uncertain. The CDR3 contains 15 residues. Germline CDR1 reads MGHRA; CDR2 reads YSYEKL. V was trimmed by 4 bases and J by 7 bases, leaving 19 bases between them. CDR3 sequence: CASSPLSPARVGYTF. The CDR3 nucleotides are TGCGCCAGCAGCCCCCTGTCCCCCGCTCGGGTTGGCTACACCTTC.

The rearrangement uses TRBV13 and TRBJ2-4, with D possibly TRBD1 on 5 matching bases. From germline, CDR1 is PRHDT and CDR2 FYEKMQ (reference sequence). V lost 5 bases to trimming and J lost 13 bases, with 18 bases between them. The CDR3 is 13 residues long. CDR3 in DNA: TGTGCCAGCAGCCCCCCAGGACATATTATACAGTACTTC. This encodes CASSPPGHIIQYF.

This sequence joins TRBV9 and TRBJ2-7; D possibly corresponds to TRBD1 (5 bases). Between the trimmed V and J ends, which lost 4 bases and 0 bases, there was a span of 11 bases. Germline CDR1 SGDLS, CDR2 YYNGEE. CDR3 length equals 14 residues. In DNA form, the CDR3 reads TGTGCCAGCAGCACCTCACAGGTCTCCTACGAGCAGTACTTC. It encodes CASSTSQVSYEQYF. The variable domain in full, with the rest retrieved from reference TRBV9 and TRBJ2-7, is DSGVTQTPKHLITATGQRVTLRCSPRSGDLSVYWYQQSLDQGLQFLIQYYNGEERAKGNILERFSAQQFPDLHSELNLSSLELGDSALYFCASSTSQVSYEQYFGPGTRLTVT.

The chain has TRBV7-3 and TRBJ2-2; the match to TRBD1 covers 7 bases. From germline, CDR1 is SGHTA and CDR2 FQGTGA. The CDR3 runs to 15 residues. The J segment lost 0 bases and the V segment lost 5 bases, leaving 3 bases of the junction unmatched. The CDR3 sequence: CASSPDRANTGELFF. The CDR3 DNA reads TGTGCCAGCAGCCCCGACAGGGCGAACACCGGGGAGCTGTTTTTT.

This clonotype was counted between two and nine times. This chain connects TRBV29-1 to TRBJ2-1, with D unresolved. The CDR3 length is 12 residues. Trimming removed 3 bases from V and 3 bases from J, with 6 bases in between. Germline values: CDR1 SQVTM, CDR2 ANQGSEA. The DNA for the CDR3 is TGCAGCGTTGATGCTATCTACAATGAGCAGTTCTTC. Translated: CSVDAIYNEQFF.

This clonotype was counted a few times. The chain combines TRBV4-1 with TRBJ2-1; 7 bases are shared with TRBD1. Per germline, CDR1 MGHRA and CDR2 YSYEKL. The CDR3 loop spans 18 amino acids. The V gene end was trimmed by 0 bases and the J gene end by 5 bases; junction bases not matched to a gene: 13. The CDR3 DNA reads as TGCGCCAGCAGCCAAGATCCGGGCGAGGGACAGCATGACAATGAGCAGTTCTTC. Residues: CASSQDPGEGQHDNEQFF.

The chain couples TRBV20-1 to TRBJ1-1, with D possibly matching TRBD1 (5 bases). The germline V gene encodes CDR1 DFQATT and CDR2 SNEGSKA (reference sequence). V lost 6 bases, J lost 4 bases, and 12 bases lay in between. The CDR3 is 12 amino acids. CDR3 in amino acids: CSAKAGITEAFF. CDR3 coding DNA: TGCAGTGCGAAAGCAGGGATCACTGAAGCTTTCTTT.

J is TRBJ2-7 and V is TRBV6-2 or TRBV6-3; D gene uncertain. Germline V gene lookup returns CDR1 MNHEY and CDR2 SVGEGT. V lost 2 bases, J lost 0 bases, and 17 bases lay in between. This CDR3 contains 17 residues. The CDR3 DNA is TGTGCCAGCAGTTACAAGTACTATGAGTCTGGCTCCTACGAGCAGTACTTC. Encoded protein: CASSYKYYESGSYEQYF.

This clonotype was counted between two and nine times. The genes are TRBV3-1 and TRBJ2-5; the D gene is possibly TRBD1 (6 bases). Trimming removed 0 bases from V and 5 bases from J, with 16 bases in between. The germline gives CDR1 LGHDT, CDR2 YNNKEL (reference sequence). This CDR3 has 16 amino acids. CDR3 coding DNA: TGTGCCAGCAGCCAAGATCGGAAGGGGGTATGGGAGACCCAGTACTTC. Encoded protein: CASSQDRKGVWETQYF.

The chain carries TRBV7-8 and TRBJ1-1; a weak D match, TRBD1 (5 bases). V gave up 4 bases and J gave up 4 bases, with 16 bases separating them. Germline V gives CDR1 SGHVS, CDR2 FQNEAQ. The CDR3 contains 15 residues. The CDR3 here is CASSSPPGVSTEAFF. The CDR3 DNA is TGTGCCAGCAGCTCACCCCCGGGGGTTTCCACTGAAGCTTTCTTT.

In its sample, this clonotype was seen a few times. The chain recombines TRBV7-3 with TRBJ2-5; 7 nucleotides agree with TRBD2. The CDR3 has 15 residues. Germline CDR1 SGHTA, CDR2 FQGTGA. V was pared by 5 bases and J by 1 base, with 7 bases of the junction left unmatched. CDR3 sequence reads: CASSQSGDFQETQYF. The CDR3 DNA is TGTGCCAGCAGCCAAAGCGGGGACTTCCAAGAGACCCAGTACTTC.